A selection of T cell receptor beta chains follows, all from one sample in a study of blood T cells in healthy people across ages. TCRdb re-called the 5' RACE reads through MiXCR, storing one row per CDR3 protein. The sample contains some 890,000 distinct CDR3 sequences, about 29% of which appear only once. These same data were also listed under a study on T cells of mothers and their children.

Material for sequencing was blood. These receptors were taken from a woman between 40 and 55 years old in good health. The CDR3 runs from the conserved cysteine through the conserved F or W. A D gene is named only where the DNA matches it firmly. For some rows the clone size is stated as once, few or many, or as a class when expanded; others skip it.

D gene	clone size	V gene	J gene	CDR3 DNA	CDR3 protein
TRBD1	few	TRBV5-1	TRBJ2-7	TGCGCCAGCAGCTTGACCGGGAGGACAGGGGCTGAGCAGTACTTC	CASSLTGRTGAEQYF
TRBD1	many	TRBV6-2/TRBV6-3	TRBJ2-7	TGTGCCAGCAGTTACACCTGGACAGGGGGCGCTGGGTTCTACGAGCAGTACTTC	CASSYTWTGGAGFYEQYF
TRBD2	.	TRBV5-1	TRBJ2-3	TGCGCCAGCGGTTTTGGGGGGGACCGGGATACGCAGTATTTT	CASGFGGDRDTQYF
.	.	TRBV4-1	TRBJ1-2	TGCGCCAGCAGCCGTTCAGAGAGGGGGGCGCAAAACTTTGGTGGCTACACCTTC	CASSRSERGAQNFGGYTF
TRBD2	few	TRBV6-5	TRBJ2-1	TGTGCCAGCAGTTACTCCCCGGGACTAGGAGGTGAGCAGTTCTTC	CASSYSPGLGGEQFF
.	many	TRBV6-6	TRBJ2-3	TGTGCCAGCACCGCCTCAGATACGCAGTATTTT	CASTASDTQYF
TRBD2	.	TRBV2	TRBJ2-3	TGTGCCAGCAGCTCTACGGGTCTAGCGGGGGCAGATACGCAGTATTTT	CASSSTGLAGADTQYF
.	.	TRBV7-2	TRBJ2-3	TGTGCCAGCAGCCCTGCTAGTCATGGTACGCAGTATTTT	CASSPASHGTQYF
.	.	TRBV4-1	TRBJ1-1	TGCGCCAGCAGCCAAGATTTCTCCAGGATGAACACTGAAGCTTTCTTT	CASSQDFSRMNTEAFF
TRBD1	.	TRBV20-1	TRBJ1-5	TGCAGTGCTGGACTAACAGGGGGCGGGCAGCCCCAGCATTTT	CSAGLTGGGQPQHF
TRBD1	.	TRBV7-2	TRBJ1-2	TGTGCCAGCAGCGGGGACAGCCTATATGACTACACCTTC	CASSGDSLYDYTF
.	.	TRBV20-1	TRBJ1-2	TGCAGTGCTGCCGCAGTCGGGGGGGCGCCTGGCTACACCTTC	CSAAAVGGAPGYTF
.	.	TRBV2	TRBJ2-7	TGTGCCAGCGGTCGGGATGAGGTTTCCTACGAGCAGTACTTC	CASGRDEVSYEQYF
.	many	TRBV5-6	TRBJ1-2	TGTGCCAGCAGCTTGGAAGGGATGGGAGTCGGCTACACCTTC	CASSLEGMGVGYTF
TRBD1	few	TRBV28	TRBJ2-3	TGTGCCAGCAGTTCTTGGGGACAGGGAACAGATACGCAGTATTTT	CASSSWGQGTDTQYF
TRBD1	many	TRBV5-1	TRBJ2-6	TGCGCCAGCCGGGACCGGGACAGGGCCTCTGGGGCCAACGTCCTGACTTTC	CASRDRDRASGANVLTF
TRBD1	many	TRBV7-9	TRBJ2-5	TGTGCCAGCAGCTTACGGGTGACAGGGGAGACCCAGTACTTC	CASSLRVTGETQYF
.	many	TRBV4-3	TRBJ1-2	TGCGCCAGCAGCCAAGTGGGGGATCCAATCAATAGCTACACCTTC	CASSQVGDPINSYTF
.	few	TRBV10-3	TRBJ2-7	TGTACCATCAGTAGGGCCGGGACCTACGAGCAGTACTTC	CTISRAGTYEQYF
.	.	TRBV7-8	TRBJ2-3	TGTGCCGGCAGCTTAGACGGGCGCGGTGCGGATACGCAGTATTTT	CAGSLDGRGADTQYF
.	.	TRBV5-1	TRBJ1-1	TGCGCCAGCAGCTTGGTGGCTATGAACACTGAAGCTTTCTTT	CASSLVAMNTEAFF
TRBD2	.	TRBV2	TRBJ2-3	TGTGCCAGCAGTTATCTAGCGGGTAACACAGATACGCAGTATTTT	CASSYLAGNTDTQYF
TRBD2	few	TRBV20-1	TRBJ2-1	TGCAGTGCGAGGACAACTAGCGGGGTACACAATGAGCAGTTCTTC	CSARTTSGVHNEQFF
TRBD2	.	TRBV5-4	TRBJ2-1	TGTGCCAGCAGCGGGGGGAGGGAACACTACAATGAGCAGTTCTTC	CASSGGREHYNEQFF
TRBD2	.	TRBV7-2	TRBJ2-1	TGTGCCAGCGGGAACCCTAGCGGGATCTACAATGAGCAGTTCTTC	CASGNPSGIYNEQFF
.	.	TRBV20-1	TRBJ2-2	TGCAGTGCTAGAGCGAGTAGCACCGGGGAGCTGTTTTTT	CSARASSTGELFF
TRBD1	few	TRBV12-3/TRBV12-4	TRBJ2-3	TGTGCCAGCAGTTTCACAGGGGGCGCATCCGATACGCAGTATTTT	CASSFTGGASDTQYF
.	.	TRBV7-9	TRBJ1-4	TGTGCCAGCAGCTTAGGATATTATGAAAAACTGTTTTTT	CASSLGYYEKLFF
.	few	TRBV3-1	TRBJ2-1	TGTGCCAGCAGCCAAGCCTTCCGAGGAAGCCAGGGCAATGAGCAGTTCTTC	CASSQAFRGSQGNEQFF
.	.	TRBV2	TRBJ2-7	TGTGCCAGCAGTGTGGCTCCTAAGGCCACCGGGCAGTACTTC	CASSVAPKATGQYF
TRBD1	many	TRBV7-2	TRBJ2-7	TGTGCCAGCAGCTCGGGACAGGGCGTATACGAGCAGTACTTC	CASSSGQGVYEQYF
.	many	TRBV6-5	TRBJ1-2	TGTGCCAGCAGTTTTGTTGGGTCTAACTATGGCTACACCTTC	CASSFVGSNYGYTF
TRBD2	few	TRBV9	TRBJ2-5	TGTGCCAGCAGCGTATATAGCGGGGGCTACCAAGAGACCCAGTACTTC	CASSVYSGGYQETQYF
.	.	TRBV18	TRBJ2-5	TGTGCCAGCTCACCCCCCGGGCCGCCTCCAGAGACCCGGTACTTC	CASSPPGPPPETRYF
.	.	TRBV28	TRBJ2-3	TGTGCCAGCAGTTTGGGGGCAGTAGGCACAGATACGCAGTATTTT	CASSLGAVGTDTQYF
TRBD2	few	TRBV5-1	TRBJ2-7	TGCGCCAGCAGCTTGGACGAGGGACTAGACATGTACGAGCAGTACTTC	CASSLDEGLDMYEQYF
.	many	TRBV12-3/TRBV12-4	TRBJ2-5	TGTGCCAGCAGTGAAATTAATTTCAGGACCCAGTACTTC	CASSEINFRTQYF
.	.	TRBV27	TRBJ1-2	TGTGCCAGCAGATGGGCTTCTAACTATGGCTACACCTTC	CASRWASNYGYTF
TRBD2	few	TRBV7-8	TRBJ2-3	TGTGCCAGCAGCTCCGAGCCGGGACTAGCGCCTGGCGATACGCAGTATTTT	CASSSEPGLAPGDTQYF
TRBD1	many	TRBV15	TRBJ2-7	TGTGCCACCAGCAGAGATTTTAGGACAGGGAACTACGAGCAGTACTTC	CATSRDFRTGNYEQYF
.	many	TRBV11-2	TRBJ1-2	TGTGCCAGCAGCTCCCCACCAGACTATGGCTACACCTTC	CASSSPPDYGYTF
TRBD2	few	TRBV12-3/TRBV12-4	TRBJ2-1	TGTGCCAGCAGCGGGATGACTAGCGGGGGAAACTCCTACAATGAGCAGTTCTTC	CASSGMTSGGNSYNEQFF
.	many	TRBV20-1	TRBJ1-5	TGCAGTGCTAGAGAGCCCCCGAGGGAGGGAGGCAATCAGCCCCAGCATTTT	CSAREPPREGGNQPQHF
.	few	TRBV28	TRBJ2-3	TGTGCCAGCAGTCCCACTAGTGCTAGCACAGATACGCAGTATTTT	CASSPTSASTDTQYF
.	.	TRBV2	TRBJ2-7	TGTGCCAACAGTGGCCAGGGCAACTCCTACGAGCAGTACTTC	CANSGQGNSYEQYF
.	once	TRBV5-4	TRBJ2-1	TGTGCCGGAGGGTCGGGCGCAGGGGACAATGAGCAGTTCTTC	CAGGSGAGDNEQFF
.	few	TRBV5-1	TRBJ2-2	TGCGCCAGCAGCTTGTCGGGGCATACCGGGGAGCTGTTTTTT	CASSLSGHTGELFF
.	.	TRBV9	TRBJ2-1	TGTGCCAGCAGCGTAGAGTTGAGCTCCAATGAGCAGTTCTTC	CASSVELSSNEQFF
.	.	TRBV20-1	TRBJ2-7	TGCAGTGCTAGGTTAGGGGTGGACGAGCAGTACTTC	CSARLGVDEQYF
.	many	TRBV7-2	TRBJ2-7	TGTGCCAGCAGCTTAGCATGGGGGACTGAGTACTTC	CASSLAWGTEYF
TRBD1	.	TRBV4-3	TRBJ2-2	TGCGCCAGCAGCTCGCAATCCGGGACAGGGCAAAACACCGGGGAGCTGTTTTTT	CASSSQSGTGQNTGELFF
.	few	TRBV7-6	TRBJ2-7	TGTGCCAGCAGCCCCTCGACGGGAGTTACGCAGTACTTC	CASSPSTGVTQYF
.	few	TRBV18	TRBJ2-7	TGTGCCAGCTCACCCCTTCGAGGGGACTACGAGCAGTACTTC	CASSPLRGDYEQYF
.	many	TRBV24-1	TRBJ2-7	TGTGCCACCAGTGAGGTCAACTCCTACGAGCAGTACTTC	CATSEVNSYEQYF
.	many	TRBV27	TRBJ2-7	TGTGCCAGCAGTTTATGGGCAGGTCGGGAGCAGTACTTC	CASSLWAGREQYF
.	.	TRBV7-3	TRBJ2-1	TGTGCCAGCAGCTGCGGAGGTACAGGGCGAAATGAGCAGTTCTTC	CASSCGGTGRNEQFF
TRBD2	once	TRBV5-1	TRBJ2-7	TGCGCCAGCAGCAGGGGGACTAGCGGGTTCAGCTACGAGCAGTACTTC	CASSRGTSGFSYEQYF